Below are 12 T cell receptor beta chains sequenced from a single sample in a study of a mutant IDH1 vaccine in newly diagnosed glioma. The assay was immunoSEQ multiplex PCR, and TCRdb's table has in-frame clones only and misses some. Found here are around 50,000 clones, roughly 90% of them singletons; the top ten hold less than 3%. The time point was: baseline, week 1 (first vaccination visit). Treatment defined: pre-vaccination baseline after standard-of-care therapy. The sequences come from PBMCs, collected from a glioma patient treated with radiotherapy, temozolomide or both. The receptors were sampled from a man aged 35 to 55 with glioma.

This clone was seen just once. The chain is built from TRBV5-1 and TRBJ2-7; 7 bases agree with TRBD2. The V gene's germline CDR1 is SGHRS and CDR2 YFSETQ. The CDR3 covers 15 residues. The junction had 7 bases not matched to a gene; V was cut back by 1 base and J by 3 bases. In DNA, the CDR3 is TGCGCCAGCAGCTTGACAGCGGGAAGGGTCTACGAGCAGTACTTC. This codes for CASSLTAGRVYEQYF.

The chain combines TRBV9 with TRBJ2-1, with D possibly matching TRBD2 (5 bases). The V gene lost 4 bases and the J gene lost 6 bases, with 14 bases spanning the gap. Germline CDR1 SGDLS, CDR2 YYNGEE. The CDR3 runs to 14 residues. The CDR3 spells CASSKGREGNEQFF. CDR3 coding DNA: TGTGCCAGCAGCAAAGGCCGGGAAGGCAATGAGCAGTTCTTC.

The gene calls are TRBV4-1 and TRBJ2-5; 7 bases align to TRBD2. Germline values: CDR1 MGHRA, CDR2 YSYEKL. The CDR3 runs 14 residues. The ends lost 7 bases at V and 1 base at J; junction bases unmatched: 6. CDR3 sequence reads: CASNTREGQETQYF. The CDR3 DNA follows: TGCGCCAGCAATACCAGGGAGGGCCAAGAGACCCAGTACTTC.

This chain links TRBV6-8 with TRBJ2-7, with 11 positions matching TRBD2. The CDR3 length is 15 residues. J lost 6 bases, V lost 8 bases, and 12 bases had no gene match. CDR1 MNHGY and CDR2 SAAAGT come from the germline V gene. The CDR3 spells CASPWLAGGWGEQYF. CDR3 in DNA: TGTGCCAGCCCCTGGCTAGCGGGAGGCTGGGGCGAGCAGTACTTC.

This clone showed up just a few times. The chain joins TRBV19 to TRBJ1-2; possible D gene TRBD1, 5 bases. This CDR3 region has 13 residues. In germline, CDR1 is LNHDA, CDR2 SQIVND (reference sequence). Trimming cost V 3 bases and J 2 bases, with 7 bases left between them. CDR3 loop: CASSIWGNYGYTF. Written as DNA, the CDR3 is TGTGCCAGTAGTATTTGGGGGAACTATGGCTACACCTTC.

The gene calls are TRBV6-1 and TRBJ1-5; unclear D gene. V was trimmed by 4 bases and J by 9 bases, leaving 13 bases between them. CDR3 size: 13 residues. The V gene's germline CDR1 is MNHNS and CDR2 SASEGT. The CDR3 region is CASSGGWGSPQHF. DNA of the CDR3: TGTGCCAGCAGTGGAGGTTGGGGTTCGCCCCAGCATTTT.

This clone was seen more than once but under ten times. The chain is built from TRBV6-1 and TRBJ2-6; unclear D gene. Germline CDR1 MNHNS, CDR2 SASEGT. The CDR3 is 15 residues long. Trimming took 4 bases from V and 0 from J, leaving 7 bases between them. The CDR3 reads CASSALSSGANVLTF. The CDR3 DNA is TGTGCCAGCAGTGCCCTGAGCTCTGGGGCCAACGTCCTGACTTTC.

The CDR3 reads CASSQGPATNEKLFF. CDR3 nucleotides: TGTGCCAGCAGTCAAGGACCGGCAACTAATGAAAAACTGTTTTTT. This chain links TRBV6-4 with TRBJ1-4; D unresolved. CDR3 size: 15 residues. V shed 5 bases and J shed 0 bases, with 10 bases lying between them. Germline CDR1 reads MRHNA; CDR2 reads SNTAGT.

This chain connects TRBV9 to TRBJ1-4; TRBD1 matches 9 bases. V shed 2 bases, J shed 3 bases, and the junction held 11 bases outside the gene matches. The CDR3 runs to 18 residues. CDR1 and CDR2 from the germline V gene are SGDLS and YYNGEE. The CDR3 DNA reads TGTGCCAGCAGCGTTGGGACAGGGTATCGGGCGGCTAATGAAAAACTGTTTTTT. Its protein is CASSVGTGYRAANEKLFF. The whole variable domain, remainder taken from reference TRBV9 and TRBJ1-4, is DSGVTQTPKHLITATGQRVTLRCSPRSGDLSVYWYQQSLDQGLQFLIQYYNGEERAKGNILERFSAQQFPDLHSELNLSSLELGDSALYFCASSVGTGYRAANEKLFFGSGTQLSVL.

The V call is TRBV6-5, the J call TRBJ2-2; 9 nucleotides agree with TRBD1. The CDR3 is made up of 16 amino acids. V lost 2 bases to trimming and J lost 0 bases; unmatched junction nucleotides: 1. Germline-derived CDR1 and CDR2 are MNHEY and SVGAGI. CDR3 loop: CASSYGTGSNTGELFF. CDR3 in DNA: TGTGCCAGCAGTTACGGGACAGGGTCGAACACCGGGGAGCTGTTTTTT.

The chain recombines TRBV4-2 with TRBJ2-7; TRBD2 matches 9 bases. V was clipped by 1 base and J by 0 bases; unmatched bases: 10. Per germline, CDR1 LGHNA and CDR2 YNFKEQ. This CDR3 comprises 18 residues. CDR3 loop: CASSQGPPAGGLSYEQYF. The CDR3 nucleotides read TGTGCCAGCAGCCAAGGACCCCCAGCGGGAGGCCTCTCCTACGAGCAGTACTTC.

The sample holds a few counts of this clone. This chain connects TRBV19 to TRBJ1-1; D unresolved. Germline V CDR1 and CDR2: LNHDA, SQIVND (reference sequence). This CDR3 contains 15 residues. The V gene lost 1 base and the J gene lost 0 bases, with 9 bases spanning the gap. CDR3 bases: TGTGCCAGTAGTATAGCGGCGGGCTTGAACACTGAAGCTTTCTTT. It yields the protein CASSIAAGLNTEAFF.